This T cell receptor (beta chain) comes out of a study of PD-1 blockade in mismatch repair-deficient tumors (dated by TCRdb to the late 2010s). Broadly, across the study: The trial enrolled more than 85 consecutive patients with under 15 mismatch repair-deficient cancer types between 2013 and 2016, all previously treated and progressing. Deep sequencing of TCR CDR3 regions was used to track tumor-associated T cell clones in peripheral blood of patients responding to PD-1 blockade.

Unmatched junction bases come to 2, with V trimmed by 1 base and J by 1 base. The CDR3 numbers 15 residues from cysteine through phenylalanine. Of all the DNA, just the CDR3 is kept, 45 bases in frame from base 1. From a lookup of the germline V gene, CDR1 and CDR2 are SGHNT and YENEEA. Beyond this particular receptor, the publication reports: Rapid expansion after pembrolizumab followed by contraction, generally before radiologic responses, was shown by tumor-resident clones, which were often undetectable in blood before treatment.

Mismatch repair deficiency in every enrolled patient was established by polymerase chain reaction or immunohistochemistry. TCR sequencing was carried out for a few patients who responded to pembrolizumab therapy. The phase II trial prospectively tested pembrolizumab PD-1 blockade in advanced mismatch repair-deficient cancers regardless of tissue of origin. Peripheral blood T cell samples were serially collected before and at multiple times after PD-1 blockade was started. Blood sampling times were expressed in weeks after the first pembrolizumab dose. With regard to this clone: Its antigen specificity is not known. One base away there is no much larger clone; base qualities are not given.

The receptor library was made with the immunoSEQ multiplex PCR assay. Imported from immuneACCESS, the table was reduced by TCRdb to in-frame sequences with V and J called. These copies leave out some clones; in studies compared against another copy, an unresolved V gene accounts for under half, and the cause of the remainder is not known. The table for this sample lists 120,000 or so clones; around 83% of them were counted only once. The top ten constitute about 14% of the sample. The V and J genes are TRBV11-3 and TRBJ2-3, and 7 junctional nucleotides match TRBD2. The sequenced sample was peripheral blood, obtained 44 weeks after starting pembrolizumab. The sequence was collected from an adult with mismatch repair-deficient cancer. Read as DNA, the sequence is TGTGCCAGCAGCTTAGTAGCGGGCCGCACAGATACGCAGTATTTT. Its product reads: CASSLVAGRTDTQYF. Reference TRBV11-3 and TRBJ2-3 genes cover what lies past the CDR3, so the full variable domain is EAGVVQSPRYKIIEKKQPVAFWCNPISGHNTLYWYLQNLGQGPELLIRYENEEAVDDSQLPKDRFSAERLKGVDSTLKIQPAELGDSAVYLCASSLVAGRTDTQYFGPGTRLTVL.